The next 22 T cell receptor beta chains were all read from a single sample in a study of OX40 agonist ivuxolimab in advanced cancers. TCRdb's table, derived via immunoSEQ multiplex PCR, lists solely in-frame clones and lacks some. The sample includes around 46,000 clones, about 90% of them seen just once. The source material was CD4+ or CD8+ T cells sorted from blood, sampled in a trial of the OX40 agonist ivuxolimab. These receptors originate from an adult with an advanced solid tumor such as melanoma, head and neck, liver or kidney cancer.

The rearrangement links TRBV6-5 to TRBJ1-2; D is possibly TRBD1 (5 bases). V was clipped by 0 bases and J by 6 bases, with 11 bases between them. The CDR3 runs 14 residues. Germline loops: CDR1 MNHEY, CDR2 SVGAGI. The CDR3 is CASSYSTVSHGYTF. In nucleotides, the CDR3 is TGTGCCAGCAGTTACTCGACAGTATCCCATGGCTACACCTTC.

In its sample, this clone ranks as medium-sized. The genes are TRBV27 and TRBJ2-5; possible D gene TRBD1, 6 bases. Trimming took off 7 bases at V and 4 bases at J, with 19 bases between the two ends. Germline values: CDR1 MNHEY, CDR2 SMNVEV (reference sequence). The CDR3 is 15 amino acids. The CDR3, as DNA: TGTGCCAGCACCCCATGGGGGACATCAACAGAGACCCAGTACTTC. Amino acids: CASTPWGTSTETQYF.

The genes are TRBV7-9 and TRBJ2-3, with D possibly matching TRBD2 (6 bases). Germline V gives CDR1 SEHNR, CDR2 FQNEAQ (reference sequence). The CDR3 extends over 15 amino acids. Trimming removed 5 bases at V and 2 bases at J, with 14 bases between. CDR3 in DNA: TGTGCCAGCAGCCCACCCGGGACTCTCACAGATACGCAGTATTTT. It is translated as CASSPPGTLTDTQYF.

This chain uses TRBV9 with TRBJ2-3; tentative D call: TRBD2 (5 bases). V lost 3 bases to trimming and J lost 4 bases, with 18 bases between them. This CDR3 is built from 16 residues. CDR1 is SGDLS, CDR2 YYNGEE, per germline. For the CDR3, the DNA is TGTGCCAGCAGCGCTTCGGTCGGGAATTTAGCAGATACGCAGTATTTT. It translates to CASSASVGNLADTQYF.

This clone has ten or more counts. The V call is TRBV4-2, the J call TRBJ2-2, with D tentatively TRBD1 (5 bases). The CDR3 sequence is 15 residues long. Per the germline V gene, CDR1 is LGHNA and CDR2 is YNFKEQ. Trimming took off 1 base at V and 1 base at J, with 7 bases between the two ends. Written as DNA, the CDR3 is TGTGCCAGCAGCCAAGCAACAGGGAACACCGGGGAGCTGTTTTTT. Translation gives CASSQATGNTGELFF.

This clone has a handful of counts. This chain joins TRBV19 and TRBJ2-7; 9 bases match TRBD2. The length of the CDR3 is 15 residues. CDR1 and CDR2 (germline): LNHDA, SQIVND (reference sequence). The V and J ends lost 4 bases and 3 bases, in that order; junction bases with no gene match: 7. The CDR3: CASSSRTSEYYEQYF. The CDR3 DNA reads TGTGCCAGTAGTAGTCGGACTAGCGAATACTACGAGCAGTACTTC.

The rearrangement joins TRBV27 to TRBJ2-5; D remains unclear. The germline CDR1 and CDR2 sequences are MNHEY and SMNVEV (reference sequence). V was cut by 3 bases and J by 4 bases, with 3 bases left in between. The CDR3 length is 11 residues. CDR3 protein: CASSLGETQYF. CDR3 bases: TGTGCCAGCAGTTTGGGAGAGACCCAGTACTTC.

This clone has only a few counts. V is TRBV14 and J is TRBJ2-1, with 9 bases matching TRBD1. Germline V gene lookup returns CDR1 SGHDN and CDR2 FVKESK. This CDR3 spans 16 amino acids. J was trimmed by 4 bases and V by 0 bases; bases with no gene match: 4. As DNA, the CDR3 is TGTGCCAGCAGCCAAGATTACAGGGGGCTATACAATGAGCAGTTCTTC. As protein: CASSQDYRGLYNEQFF.

This sequence joins TRBV13 and TRBJ2-5, with TRBD1 matching 9 bases. With V trimmed by 1 base and J by 2 bases, 2 bases remained unmatched. The CDR3 is 15 amino acids. Germline lookup yields CDR1 PRHDT and CDR2 FYEKMQ (reference sequence). The CDR3 region is CASSLDRGRQETQYF. CDR3 nucleotide sequence: TGTGCCAGCAGCTTAGACAGGGGGCGGCAAGAGACCCAGTACTTC. The whole variable domain, filled in from reference TRBV13 and TRBJ2-5, reads AAGVIQSPRHLIKEKRETATLKCYPIPRHDTVYWYQQGPGQDPQFLISFYEKMQSDKGSIPDRFSAQQFSDYHSELNMSSLELGDSALYFCASSLDRGRQETQYFGPGTRLLVL.

The chain recombines TRBV5-1 with TRBJ1-5, with D possibly being TRBD1 (6 bases). The CDR3 is 15 amino acids. The V end was cut by 0 bases, the J end by 3 bases, with 10 bases between. Germline V gene sequence: CDR1 SGHRS, CDR2 YFSETQ. The CDR3 DNA reads as TGCGCCAGCAGCTTGGAGGGGGACAACAATCAGCCCCAGCATTTT. It codes for CASSLEGDNNQPQHF.

The chain carries TRBV13 and TRBJ1-1; tentative D call: TRBD1 (5 bases). Per the germline V gene, CDR1 is PRHDT and CDR2 is FYEKMQ (reference sequence). V lost 0 bases and J lost 3, with 14 bases in between. CDR3 length: 16 residues. In DNA, the CDR3 is TGTGCCAGCAGCTTAGGCGTCAGGGCAACGGACACTGAAGCTTTCTTT. Amino acid sequence: CASSLGVRATDTEAFF.

This chain connects TRBV6-5 to TRBJ1-3; perhaps TRBD1 as D (5 bases). In germline, CDR1 is MNHEY, CDR2 SVGAGI. V was trimmed by 0 bases and J by 5 bases, leaving 11 bases between them. This CDR3 contains 15 residues. This CDR3 reads CASSYSPQGRNTIYF. The CDR3 bases are TGTGCCAGCAGTTACTCGCCCCAGGGACGAAACACCATATATTTT.

This clone showed up just once. The chain combines TRBV27 with TRBJ1-1; D is possibly TRBD1 (6 bases). The CDR3 extends over 14 amino acids. V was clipped by 8 bases and J by 0 bases, with 13 bases between them. Germline V gene lookup returns CDR1 MNHEY and CDR2 SMNVEV (reference sequence). CDR3 residues: CASQTGRMNTEAFF. The CDR3 bases are TGTGCCAGCCAGACAGGCCGGATGAACACTGAAGCTTTCTTT.

This clone came up once. The J gene is TRBJ1-1, the V gene TRBV7-9, with TRBD1 matching 8 bases. The germline CDR1 and CDR2 sequences are SEHNR and FQNEAQ (reference sequence). After removal of 3 bases from V and 5 bases from J, the junction contained 5 bases not matched to a gene. The CDR3 is made up of 14 amino acids. CDR3 sequence reads: CASSFGRQGTEAFF. CDR3 DNA sequence: TGTGCCAGCAGCTTTGGACGACAGGGGACTGAAGCTTTCTTT.

The rearrangement joins TRBV7-9 to TRBJ1-1, with TRBD1 matching 8 bases. Trimming cost V 1 base and J 5 bases; bases outside gene matches: 12. CDR1 SEHNR and CDR2 FQNEAQ come from the germline V gene (reference sequence). The CDR3 is made up of 17 amino acids. The CDR3 is CASSLGKQGGWKTEAFF. CDR3 coding DNA: TGTGCCAGCAGCTTAGGTAAACAGGGGGGGTGGAAGACTGAAGCTTTCTTT.

V gene TRBV7-6 combines with J gene TRBJ1-2; TRBD1 aligns across 7 bases. The CDR3 contains 13 residues. Germline loops: CDR1 SGHVS, CDR2 FNYEAQ. J lost 5 bases, V lost 5 bases, and 5 bases had no gene match. The CDR3 protein is CASSPGTAYGYTF. The CDR3 DNA is TGTGCCAGCAGCCCTGGGACAGCTTATGGCTACACCTTC.

The chain links TRBV7-2 to TRBJ2-1, with 10 bases matching TRBD2. The V and J ends lost 6 bases and 5 bases, in that order; junction bases with no gene match: 4. CDR3 length: 14 amino acids. Germline V gene lookup returns CDR1 SGHTA and CDR2 FQGNSA. The CDR3 sequence is CASSRSGRNNEQFF. The CDR3 coding sequence is TGTGCCAGCAGTCGTAGCGGGAGGAACAATGAGCAGTTCTTC.

The chain has TRBV4-2 and TRBJ2-3, with TRBD2 matching over 11 bases. The CDR3 sequence is 17 residues long. The ends lost 0 bases at V and 2 bases at J; junction bases unmatched: 4. CDR1 is LGHNA, CDR2 YNFKEQ, per germline. The CDR3 DNA sequence: TGTGCCAGCAGCCAAGAAACTAGCGGGGGACCCACAGATACGCAGTATTTT. Its translation is CASSQETSGGPTDTQYF.

J is TRBJ2-7 and V is TRBV20-1; D might be TRBD1 or TRBD2, each matching 5 bases. This CDR3 has 11 residues. From germline, CDR1 is DFQATT and CDR2 SNEGSKA (reference sequence). Deletions cut 6 bases from V and 2 bases from J, with 8 bases between. The CDR3 DNA follows: TGCAGTGCCCAGGGACCCTACGAGCAGTACTTC. This gives the protein CSAQGPYEQYF.

The gene calls are TRBV6-5 and TRBJ2-2; D call uncertain. The V gene lost 2 bases and the J gene lost 3 bases, with 4 bases spanning the gap. The CDR3 spans 13 residues. In germline, CDR1 is MNHEY, CDR2 SVGAGI. The CDR3 coding sequence is TGTGCCAGCAGTTACCTCGACACCGGGGAGCTGTTTTTT. Amino acids: CASSYLDTGELFF.

The chain links TRBV7-9 to TRBJ2-5, with 11 bases identical to TRBD2. The J segment lost 0 bases and the V segment lost 5 bases, leaving 14 bases of the junction unmatched. Germline CDR1 is SEHNR and CDR2 is FQNEAQ (reference sequence). There are 19 residues in the CDR3. CDR3 sequence reads: CASSPRRTSGLPYQETQYF. CDR3 bases: TGTGCCAGCAGCCCACGCCGGACTAGCGGGCTCCCCTACCAAGAGACCCAGTACTTC.

This clone showed up just once. CDR3: CASATGGNTEAFF. CDR3 DNA sequence: TGTGCCAGTGCGACAGGGGGTAACACTGAAGCTTTCTTT. The rearrangement uses TRBV19 and TRBJ1-1; 9 bases fit TRBD1. This CDR3 contains 13 residues. Germline values: CDR1 LNHDA, CDR2 SQIVND (reference sequence). Losses at the gene ends were 8 bases for V and 2 bases for J; bases not matched to a gene: 3.